This T cell receptor (beta chain) was captured in a study of shared clonotypes between healthy human individuals. Study overall: The cohort comprised a couple of women and a few men. Their ages spanned 18 to 49 years.

Trimming removed 8 bases at V and 5 bases at J, with 13 bases between. Germline-derived CDR1 and CDR2 are LNHDA and SQIVND (reference sequence). This CDR3 has 13 residues. TCRdb's table, derived via immunoSEQ multiplex PCR, lists solely in-frame clones and lacks some. The sample has roughly 700,000 clones, around 74% seen once. General study points: Only blood underwent sampling, and tissue repertoires likely differ.

As regards this clone: Its antigen remains unidentified. Within the sample, other DNA sequences also encode this same CDR3.

The sequence came from a woman aged 25-40 years in good health. Sequenced input: memory CD4+ T cells sorted from blood. The subset was: CD45RA-negative fraction. The chain employs TRBV19 and TRBJ1-5; D remains unclear. The CDR3 spells CASSATEDQPQHF. CDR3 in DNA: TGTGCCAGTTCAGCGACGGAAGATCAGCCCCAGCATTTT.